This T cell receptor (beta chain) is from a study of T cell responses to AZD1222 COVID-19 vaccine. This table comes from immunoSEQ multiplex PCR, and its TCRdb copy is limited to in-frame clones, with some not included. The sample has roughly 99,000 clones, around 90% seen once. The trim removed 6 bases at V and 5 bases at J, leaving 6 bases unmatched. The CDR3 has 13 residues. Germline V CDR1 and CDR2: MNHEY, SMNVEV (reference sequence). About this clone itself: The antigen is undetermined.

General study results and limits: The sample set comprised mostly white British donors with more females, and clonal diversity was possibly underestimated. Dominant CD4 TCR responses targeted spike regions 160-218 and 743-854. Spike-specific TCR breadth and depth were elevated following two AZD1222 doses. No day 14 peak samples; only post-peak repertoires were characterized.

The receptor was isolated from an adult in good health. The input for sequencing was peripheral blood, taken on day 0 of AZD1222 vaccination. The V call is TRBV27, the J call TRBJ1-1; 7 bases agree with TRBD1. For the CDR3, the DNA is TGTGCCAGCAGGCCGACAGGGAATACTGAAGCTTTCTTT. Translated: CASRPTGNTEAFF.